Presented here are 26 T cell receptor beta chains from one specimen sequenced in a study of shared clonotypes between healthy human individuals. Only in-frame clones appear in the TCRdb table, and some are missing; sequencing was by immunoSEQ multiplex PCR. In the table there are 450,000 to 650,000 clones, around 76% of which are singletons. Sequencing input: PBMCs. Every receptor here comes from a middle-aged woman in good health. Some clones in this sample may be carry-over from other donors' samples.

The V call is TRBV6-5, the J call TRBJ2-1; 12 bases line up with TRBD1. This CDR3 region has 15 residues. Trimming removed 6 bases from V and 10 bases from J; junction bases left unmatched: 10. CDR1 and CDR2 from the germline V gene are MNHEY and SVGAGI. CDR3 sequence (DNA): TGTGCCAGCAGCCCGGGGGGACAGGGGGCGTGGGAGCAGTTCTTC. This gives the protein CASSPGGQGAWEQFF.

The chain joins TRBV7-2 to TRBJ1-4; no reliable D call. Trimming stripped 7 bases from V and 5 bases from J, with 8 bases between. The germline V gene has CDR1 SGHTA and CDR2 FQGNSA. The CDR3 consists of 12 residues. The CDR3 loop is CASMDGNEKLFF. For the CDR3, the DNA is TGTGCCAGCATGGACGGCAATGAAAAACTGTTTTTT. The full variable domain, in which reference TRBV7-2 and TRBJ1-4 provide the parts outside the CDR3, is GAGVSQSPSNKVTEKGKDVELRCDPISGHTALYWYRQSLGQGLEFLIYFQGNSAPDKSGLPSDRFSAERTGGSVSTLTIQRTQQEDSAVYLCASMDGNEKLFFGSGTQLSVL.

The rearrangement joins TRBV10-2 to TRBJ2-7, with D perhaps TRBD1 or TRBD2 (5 bases each). Trimming removed 0 bases from V and 3 bases from J, with 12 bases in between. From germline, CDR1 is WSHSY and CDR2 SAAADI. CDR3 length: 15 amino acids. The CDR3 coding sequence is TGCGCCAGCAGTGAGTCGGGGGATGCCCTCTACGAGCAGTACTTC. The encoded protein is CASSESGDALYEQYF.

The chain's CDR3 is CASSLSTIPGEQFF. CDR3 in DNA: TGCGCCAGCAGCTTGTCCACAATCCCTGGGGAGCAGTTCTTC. This chain links TRBV5-1 with TRBJ2-1; D is undetermined. The CDR3 is 14 residues long. The germline V gene encodes CDR1 SGHRS and CDR2 YFSETQ. The V end lost 1 base, the J end lost 10 bases, and 15 bases lay between the germline ends.

The chain recombines TRBV7-2 with TRBJ2-1; D perhaps matches TRBD2 (5 bases). CDR1 SGHTA and CDR2 FQGNSA come from the germline V gene. Trimming took off 5 bases at V and 5 bases at J, with 13 bases between the two ends. The CDR3 spans 14 residues. The CDR3 spells CASSPSPGDNEQFF. CDR3 nucleotide sequence: TGTGCCAGCAGCCCATCCCCCGGGGACAATGAGCAGTTCTTC.

The rearrangement uses TRBV12-2 and TRBJ2-2; no DNA check was done on the table's D call, TRBD2. TRBV12-2 is tagged as a pseudogene. The CDR3 has 19 residues. CDR3 sequence reads: CASRLATSGRAGSTGELFF. DNA of the CDR3: TGTGCAAGTCGCTTGGCGACTAGCGGGAGGGCCGGGAGCACCGGGGAGCTGTTTTTT.

A word on this clone: A read error is possible here, since a much larger clone lies one base away. The chain has TRBV5-1 and TRBJ2-5; perhaps TRBD1 as D (6 bases). The DNA end is more similar to TRBJ2-7, so the J call may be wrong. The CDR3 is made up of 13 amino acids. From germline, CDR1 is SGHRS and CDR2 YFSETQ. The CDR3 DNA is TGCGCCAGCAGCTTGGAACAGGGCTACGAGCAGTACTTC. It is translated as CASSLEQGYEQYF.

With respect to this clone: This sample also contains other DNA sequences that code for the same CDR3. The J gene is TRBJ1-6, the V gene TRBV10-3; D is uncertain. Germline values: CDR1 ENHRY, CDR2 SYGVKD. The CDR3 totals 14 residues. Trimming pared 0 bases from V and 7 bases from J, leaving 7 bases between. In DNA form, the CDR3 reads TGTGCCATCAGTGAGTCGACGGGAAATTCACCCCTCCACTTT. Amino acid sequence: CAISESTGNSPLHF.

This chain links TRBV11-2 with TRBJ2-5; D call uncertain. The CDR3 spans 11 residues. Germline V lookup: CDR1 SGHAT, CDR2 FQNNGV. V was pared by 3 bases and J by 5 bases, with 4 bases between. The CDR3 spells CASSFTETQYF. As DNA, the CDR3 is TGTGCCAGCAGCTTTACTGAGACCCAGTACTTC. The whole variable domain, filled in from reference TRBV11-2 and TRBJ2-5, reads EAGVAQSPRYKIIEKRQSVAFWCNPISGHATLYWYQQILGQGPKLLIQFQNNGVVDDSQLPKDRFSAERLKGVDSTLKIQPAKLEDSAVYLCASSFTETQYFGPGTRLLVL.

The rearrangement uses TRBV28 and TRBJ2-3; D not certain. CDR1 MDHEN and CDR2 SYDVKM come from the germline V gene. V lost 6 bases, J lost 1 base, and 14 bases lay in between. This CDR3 contains 15 residues. In DNA, the CDR3 is TGTGCCAGCAGCCTATCCATTTATGGCACAGATACGCAGTATTTT. This encodes CASSLSIYGTDTQYF.

J is TRBJ2-7 and V is TRBV2, with 8 bases fitting TRBD2. Germline loops: CDR1 SNHLY, CDR2 FYNNEI. V shed 5 bases, J shed 0 bases, and the junction held 12 bases outside the gene matches. There are 17 residues in the CDR3. Here the CDR3 DNA reads TGTGCCAGCAGTTTCATTGCCGGGACTAGGGCCTCCTACGAGCAGTACTTC. This encodes CASSFIAGTRASYEQYF.

CDR3 sequence (DNA): TGTGCCAGCTCATTTGACAGGGCCAACGAGCAGTACTTC. Translating it yields CASSFDRANEQYF. The rearrangement links TRBV18 to TRBJ2-7; 7 bases are a match to TRBD1. Unmatched junction bases numbered 6, after V lost 5 bases and J lost 5 bases. The V gene's germline CDR1 is KGHSH and CDR2 LQKENI. This CDR3 comprises 13 residues.

The J gene is TRBJ2-7, the V gene TRBV2; possible D gene TRBD1, 6 bases. CDR3 size: 15 residues. V was cut by 5 bases and J by 0 bases, with 14 bases left in between. Germline V gene data show CDR1 as SNHLY and CDR2 as FYNNEI. Written as DNA, the CDR3 is TGTGCCAGCAGTCCTGGTGCAGGGGTCTCCTACGAGCAGTACTTC. Protein sequence: CASSPGAGVSYEQYF.

This chain uses TRBV7-8 with TRBJ2-1, with D possibly TRBD2 on 6 matching bases. CDR3 length: 16 amino acids. The V end was cut by 2 bases, the J end by 0 bases, with 11 bases between. Germline V gene sequence: CDR1 SGHVS, CDR2 FQNEAQ. CDR3 coding DNA: TGTGCCAGCAGCTTACGTGAGGGACTCTCCTACAATGAGCAGTTCTTC. Amino acid sequence: CASSLREGLSYNEQFF.

The chain links TRBV2 to TRBJ2-4; D is perhaps TRBD1 (5 bases). CDR3 length equals 11 residues. CDR1 SNHLY and CDR2 FYNNEI come from the germline V gene. The V and J ends lost 7 bases and 4 bases respectively, with 5 bases between them. The CDR3 nucleotides read TGTGCCAGCACAGGGAAAAACATTCAGTACTTC. Translating gives CASTGKNIQYF. Variable domain in full (rest from reference TRBV2 and TRBJ2-4): EPEVTQTPSHQVTQMGQEVILRCVPISNHLYFYWYRQILGQKVEFLVSFYNNEISEKSEIFDDQFSVERPDGSNFTLKIRSTKLEDSAMYFCASTGKNIQYFGAGTRLSVL.

The chain joins TRBV6-5 to TRBJ2-2; 10 bases fit TRBD1. The germline CDR1 and CDR2 sequences are MNHEY and SVGAGI. The V gene end was trimmed by 11 bases and the J gene end by 3 bases; junction bases not matched to a gene: 3. This CDR3 has 13 amino acids. The CDR3 protein is CAAGTGDTGELFF. CDR3 coding DNA: TGTGCCGCCGGGACAGGGGACACCGGGGAGCTGTTTTTT.

The J gene is TRBJ2-7, the V gene TRBV10-3, with 11 bases identical to TRBD1. With V trimmed by 8 bases and J by 4 bases, 4 bases remained unmatched. The V gene's germline CDR1 is ENHRY and CDR2 SYGVKD. This CDR3 has 13 amino acids. The CDR3 region has the DNA TGTGCCATCGGACAGGGGGCCCTTTACGAGCAGTACTTC. Protein: CAIGQGALYEQYF.

The rearrangement joins TRBV25-1 to TRBJ1-1; no definite D call. V was clipped by 4 bases and J by 3 bases, with 9 bases between them. In germline, CDR1 is MGHDK, CDR2 SYGVNS. This CDR3 contains 13 residues. The CDR3 reads CASSVPGDTEAFF. CDR3 bases: TGTGCCAGCAGTGTCCCTGGGGACACTGAAGCTTTCTTT.

V is TRBV28 and J is TRBJ1-4, with a weak D call TRBD1 (6 bases). V was shortened by 3 bases and J by 2 bases, with 13 bases between the two germline ends. This CDR3 region has 16 residues. Per the germline V gene, CDR1 is MDHEN and CDR2 is SYDVKM. This CDR3 reads CASSLGGAGTNEKLFF. Here the CDR3 DNA reads TGTGCCAGCAGTTTGGGGGGGGCTGGGACTAATGAAAAACTGTTTTTT.

The V gene is TRBV7-2, the J gene TRBJ2-1, with 8 bases aligning to TRBD2. Germline lookup yields CDR1 SGHTA and CDR2 FQGNSA. Germline trimming cut 3 bases from V and 7 bases from J; bases unmatched to any gene: 8. The CDR3 runs to 15 residues. The CDR3 DNA is TGTGCCAGCAGCTTCCGGGAGGGCCGTGAGAATGAGCAGTTCTTC. Translation gives CASSFREGRENEQFF.

The chain recombines TRBV19 with TRBJ1-1, with D perhaps matching TRBD1 (5 bases). V was pared by 3 bases and J by 4 bases, with 12 bases between. The CDR3 covers 14 residues. CDR1 is LNHDA, CDR2 SQIVND, per germline (reference sequence). CDR3 coding DNA: TGTGCCAGTAGTATTCCAGGGATAGCCACTGAAGCTTTCTTT. As protein: CASSIPGIATEAFF.

The DNA for the CDR3 is TGCGCCAGCAGCTTGACGGAGACGGTGAACACTGAAGCTTTCTTT. Amino acid sequence: CASSLTETVNTEAFF. This chain connects TRBV5-1 to TRBJ1-1, with D uncertain. Deletions cut 1 base from V and 0 bases from J, with 10 bases between. Looked up from germline, CDR1 is SGHRS and CDR2 is YFSETQ. The CDR3 loop spans 15 amino acids.

The CDR3 DNA is TGTGCCAGCAGCTTAGGAACAGCTCCTCAGCCCCAGCATTTT. It is translated as CASSLGTAPQPQHF. The rearrangement joins TRBV7-8 to TRBJ1-5; the D is unclear. This CDR3 is built from 14 residues. Germline-derived CDR1 and CDR2 are SGHVS and FQNEAQ. V was pared by 1 base and J by 6 bases, with 10 bases between.

This clone was observed once. The chain recombines TRBV19 with TRBJ2-1; D gene unclear. Trimming stripped 3 bases from V and 2 bases from J, with 11 bases between. This CDR3 comprises 15 residues. Germline lookup yields CDR1 LNHDA and CDR2 SQIVND (reference sequence). CDR3 region: CASSMGGTPYNEQFF. CDR3 DNA sequence: TGTGCCAGTAGTATGGGTGGTACCCCCTACAATGAGCAGTTCTTC.

The chain has TRBV7-9 and TRBJ2-3, with 9 bases that match TRBD1. J gave up 2 bases and V 5 bases, and 11 bases lay outside the gene matches. The CDR3 contains 17 residues. Germline values: CDR1 SEHNR, CDR2 FQNEAQ (reference sequence). CDR3 nucleotide sequence: TGTGCCAGCAGCCACCGGGGACAGGGTCTATTCACAGATACGCAGTATTTT. Translated, it gives CASSHRGQGLFTDTQYF.

This clone showed up just once. The chain carries TRBV9 and TRBJ2-2; 9 bases are a match to TRBD2. The CDR3 is 19 amino acids. The germline gives CDR1 SGDLS, CDR2 YYNGEE. V was pared by 0 bases and J by 5 bases, with 14 bases of the junction left unmatched. The CDR3 nucleotides are TGTGCCAGCAGCGTAGACCCACTTGGGGCTAGCGGGAAGACCGGGGAGCTGTTTTTT. Protein sequence: CASSVDPLGASGKTGELFF.